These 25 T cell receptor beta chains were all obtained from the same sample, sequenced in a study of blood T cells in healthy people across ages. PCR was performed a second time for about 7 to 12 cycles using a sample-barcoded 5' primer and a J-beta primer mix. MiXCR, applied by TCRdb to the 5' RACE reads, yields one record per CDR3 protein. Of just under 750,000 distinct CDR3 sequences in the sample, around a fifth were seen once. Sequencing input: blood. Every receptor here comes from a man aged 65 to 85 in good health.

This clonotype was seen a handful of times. The CDR3 spells CSARTSGGIGEQFF. The DNA of the CDR3 is TGCAGTGCTCGGACTAGCGGGGGGATTGGTGAGCAGTTCTTC. The chain recombines TRBV20-1 with TRBJ2-5, with 14 bases matching TRBD2. With the DNA end fitting TRBJ2-1 better, the J assignment may be wrong. Looked up from germline, CDR1 is DFQATT and CDR2 is SNEGSKA (reference sequence). The length of the CDR3 is 14 residues.

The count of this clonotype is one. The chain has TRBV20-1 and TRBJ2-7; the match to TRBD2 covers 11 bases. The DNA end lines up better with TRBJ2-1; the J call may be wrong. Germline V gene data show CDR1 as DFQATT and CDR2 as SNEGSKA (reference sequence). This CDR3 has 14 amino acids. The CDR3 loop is CSALAGGQNNEQFF. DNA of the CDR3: TGCAGTGCGTTAGCGGGAGGGCAGAACAATGAGCAGTTCTTC.

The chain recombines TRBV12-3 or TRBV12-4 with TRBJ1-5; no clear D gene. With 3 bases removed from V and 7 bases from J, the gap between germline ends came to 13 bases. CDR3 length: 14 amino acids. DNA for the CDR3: TGTGCCAGCAGTTTTGGGAACGCCAAGCAGCCCCAGCATTTT. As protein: CASSFGNAKQPQHF.

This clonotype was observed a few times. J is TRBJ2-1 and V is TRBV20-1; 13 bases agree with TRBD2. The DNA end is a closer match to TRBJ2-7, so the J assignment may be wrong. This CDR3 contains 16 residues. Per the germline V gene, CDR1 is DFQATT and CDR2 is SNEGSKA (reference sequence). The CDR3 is CSTPGTSGNPTYEQYF. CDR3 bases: TGCAGTACCCCTGGGACTAGCGGGAACCCAACCTACGAGCAGTACTTC.

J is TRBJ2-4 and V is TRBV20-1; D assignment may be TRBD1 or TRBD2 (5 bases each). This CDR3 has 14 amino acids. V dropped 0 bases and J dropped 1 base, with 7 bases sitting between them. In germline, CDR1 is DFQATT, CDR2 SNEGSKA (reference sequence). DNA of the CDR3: TGCAGTGCTAGAGAAGGGGAGGCCAAAAACATTCAGTACTTC. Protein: CSAREGEAKNIQYF.

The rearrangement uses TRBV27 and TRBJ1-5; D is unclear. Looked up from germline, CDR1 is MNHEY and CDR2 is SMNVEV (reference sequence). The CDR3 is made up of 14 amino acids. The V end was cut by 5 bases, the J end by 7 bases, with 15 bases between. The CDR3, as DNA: TGTGCCAGCAGTCCCGGGGATGACGGCCAGCCCCAGCATTTT. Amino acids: CASSPGDDGQPQHF.

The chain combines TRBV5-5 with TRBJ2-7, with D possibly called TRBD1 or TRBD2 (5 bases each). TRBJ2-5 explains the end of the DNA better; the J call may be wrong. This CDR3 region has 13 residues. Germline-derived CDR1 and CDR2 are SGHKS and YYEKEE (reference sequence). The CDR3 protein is CASSPGRTETQYF. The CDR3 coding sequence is TGTGCCAGCAGCCCGGGACGTACGGAGACCCAGTACTTC.

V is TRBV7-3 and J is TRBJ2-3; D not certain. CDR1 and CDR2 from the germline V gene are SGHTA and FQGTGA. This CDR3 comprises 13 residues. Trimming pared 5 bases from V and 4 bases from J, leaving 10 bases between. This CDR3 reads CASSPPGSDTQYF. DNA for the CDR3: TGTGCCAGCAGCCCCCCCGGTTCAGATACGCAGTATTTT.

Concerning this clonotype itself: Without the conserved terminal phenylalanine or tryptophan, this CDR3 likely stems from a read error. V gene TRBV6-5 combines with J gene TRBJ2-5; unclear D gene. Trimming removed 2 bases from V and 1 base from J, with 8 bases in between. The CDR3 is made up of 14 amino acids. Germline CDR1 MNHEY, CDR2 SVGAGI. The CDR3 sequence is CASSYQRCQETQYL. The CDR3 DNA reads TGTGCCAGCAGTTACCAGAGGTGCCAAGAGACCCAGTACCTC.

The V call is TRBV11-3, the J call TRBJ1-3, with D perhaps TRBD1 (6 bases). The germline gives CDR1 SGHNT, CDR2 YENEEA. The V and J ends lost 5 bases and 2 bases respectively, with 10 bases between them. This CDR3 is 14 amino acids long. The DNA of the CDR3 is TGTGCCAGCAGCGCAGGGGATCCTGGAAACACCATATATTTT. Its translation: CASSAGDPGNTIYF.

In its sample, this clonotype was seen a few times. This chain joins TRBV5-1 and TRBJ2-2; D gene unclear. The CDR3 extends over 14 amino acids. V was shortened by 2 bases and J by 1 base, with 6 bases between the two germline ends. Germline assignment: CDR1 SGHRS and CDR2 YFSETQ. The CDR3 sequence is CASSFLLNTGELFF. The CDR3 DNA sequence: TGCGCCAGCAGCTTCCTTCTGAACACCGGGGAGCTGTTTTTT.

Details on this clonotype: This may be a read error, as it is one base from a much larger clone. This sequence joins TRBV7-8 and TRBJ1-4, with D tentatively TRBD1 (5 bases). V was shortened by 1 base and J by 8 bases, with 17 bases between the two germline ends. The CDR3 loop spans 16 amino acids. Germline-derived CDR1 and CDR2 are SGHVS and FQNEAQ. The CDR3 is CASSLGTRSSREKLFF. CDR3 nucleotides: TGTGCCAGCAGCTTAGGGACAAGGAGTAGTAGAGAAAAACTGTTTTTT.

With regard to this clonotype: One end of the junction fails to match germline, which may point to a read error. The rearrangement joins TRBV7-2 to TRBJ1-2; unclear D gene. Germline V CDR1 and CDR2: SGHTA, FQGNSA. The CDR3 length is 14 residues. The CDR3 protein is CVSSLAVEGRGYTF. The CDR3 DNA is TGTGTCAGCAGCTTAGCGGTGGAGGGTCGGGGCTACACCTTC.

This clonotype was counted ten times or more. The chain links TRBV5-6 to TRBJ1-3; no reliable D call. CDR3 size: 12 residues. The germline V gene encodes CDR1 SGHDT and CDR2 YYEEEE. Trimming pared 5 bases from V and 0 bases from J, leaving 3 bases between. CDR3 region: CASRASGNTIYF. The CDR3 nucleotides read TGTGCCAGCAGAGCCTCTGGAAACACCATATATTTT.

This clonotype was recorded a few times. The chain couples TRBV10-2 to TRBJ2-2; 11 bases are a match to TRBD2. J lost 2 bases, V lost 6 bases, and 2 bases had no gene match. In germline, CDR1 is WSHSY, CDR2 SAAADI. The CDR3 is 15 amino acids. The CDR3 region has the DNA TGCGCCAGCAGACTAGCGGGAGCAAACACCGGGGAGCTGTTTTTT. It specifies CASRLAGANTGELFF.

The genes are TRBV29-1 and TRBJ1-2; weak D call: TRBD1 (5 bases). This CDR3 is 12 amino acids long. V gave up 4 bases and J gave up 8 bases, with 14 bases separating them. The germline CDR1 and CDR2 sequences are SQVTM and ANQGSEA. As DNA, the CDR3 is TGCAGCGTTGGAGGGAGAGGGGCCGGCTACACCTTC. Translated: CSVGGRGAGYTF.

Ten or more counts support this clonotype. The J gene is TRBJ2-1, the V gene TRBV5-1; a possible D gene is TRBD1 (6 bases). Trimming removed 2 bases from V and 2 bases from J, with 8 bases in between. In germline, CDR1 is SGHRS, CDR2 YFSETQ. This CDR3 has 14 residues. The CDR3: CASSLQGAYNEQFF. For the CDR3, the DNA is TGCGCCAGCAGCTTACAGGGAGCCTACAATGAGCAGTTCTTC.

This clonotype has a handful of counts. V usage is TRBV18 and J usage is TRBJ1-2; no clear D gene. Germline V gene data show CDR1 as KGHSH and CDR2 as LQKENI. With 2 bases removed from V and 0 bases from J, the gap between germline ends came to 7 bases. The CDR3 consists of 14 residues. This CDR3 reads CASSPMPANYGYTF. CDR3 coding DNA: TGTGCCAGCTCACCAATGCCAGCTAACTATGGCTACACCTTC.

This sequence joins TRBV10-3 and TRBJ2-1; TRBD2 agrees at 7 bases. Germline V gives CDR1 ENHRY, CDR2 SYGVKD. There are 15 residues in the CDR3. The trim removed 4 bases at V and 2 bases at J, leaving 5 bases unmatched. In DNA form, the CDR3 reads TGTGCCATCAGTGGCGGGAGTTCAACCTACAATGAGCAGTTCTTC. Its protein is CAISGGSSTYNEQFF.

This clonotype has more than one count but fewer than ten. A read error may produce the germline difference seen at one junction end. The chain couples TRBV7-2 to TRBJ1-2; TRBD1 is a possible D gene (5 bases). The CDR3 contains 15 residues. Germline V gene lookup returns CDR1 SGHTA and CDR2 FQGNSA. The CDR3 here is CVSSLALGDNYGYTF. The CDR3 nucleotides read TGTGTCAGCAGCTTAGCGTTAGGGGACAACTATGGCTACACCTTC. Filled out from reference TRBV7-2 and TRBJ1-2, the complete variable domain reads GAGVSQSPSNKVTEKGKDVELRCDPISGHTALYWYRQSLGQGLEFLIYFQGNSAPDKSGLPSDRFSAERTGGSVSTLTIQRTQQEDSAVYLCVSSLALGDNYGYTFGSGTRLTVV.

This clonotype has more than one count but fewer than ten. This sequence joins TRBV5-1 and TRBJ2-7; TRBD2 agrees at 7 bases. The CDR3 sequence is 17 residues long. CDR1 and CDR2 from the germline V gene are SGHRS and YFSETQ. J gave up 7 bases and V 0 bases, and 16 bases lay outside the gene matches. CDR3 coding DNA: TGCGCCAGCAGCTTGGTATGGCGCGGGAGTACTCGGCGGGAGCAGTACGTC. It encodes CASSLVWRGSTRREQYV.

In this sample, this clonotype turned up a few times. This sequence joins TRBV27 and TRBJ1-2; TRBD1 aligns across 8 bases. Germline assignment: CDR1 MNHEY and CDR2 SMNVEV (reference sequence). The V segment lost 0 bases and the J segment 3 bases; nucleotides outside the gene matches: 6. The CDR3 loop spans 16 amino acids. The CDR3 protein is CASSLSWTGYDYGYTF. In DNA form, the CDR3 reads TGTGCCAGCAGTTTATCTTGGACAGGGTACGACTATGGCTACACCTTC.

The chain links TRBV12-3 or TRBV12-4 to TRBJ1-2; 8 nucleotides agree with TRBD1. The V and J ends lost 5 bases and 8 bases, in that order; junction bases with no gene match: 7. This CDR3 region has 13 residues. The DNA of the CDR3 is TGTGCCAGCAGTCTCCACAGGGGGTCGGGCTACACCTTC. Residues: CASSLHRGSGYTF.

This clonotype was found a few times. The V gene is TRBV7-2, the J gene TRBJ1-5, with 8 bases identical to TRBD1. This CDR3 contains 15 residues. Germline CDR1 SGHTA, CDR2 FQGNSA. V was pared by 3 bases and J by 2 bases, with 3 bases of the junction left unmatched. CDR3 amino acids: CASSLDRDRNQPQHF. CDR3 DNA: TGTGCCAGCAGCTTGGACAGGGACCGCAATCAGCCCCAGCATTTT.

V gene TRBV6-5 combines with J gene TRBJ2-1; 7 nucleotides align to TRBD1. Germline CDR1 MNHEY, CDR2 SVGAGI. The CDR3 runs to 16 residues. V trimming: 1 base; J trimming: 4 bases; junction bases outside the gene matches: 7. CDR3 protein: CASSYFSGTAYNEQFF. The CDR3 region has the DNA TGTGCCAGCAGTTACTTCTCCGGGACAGCTTACAATGAGCAGTTCTTC.